The present TCR beta chain was sequenced within a study of blood T cell repertoires in COVID-19. Overall study context: The United States, Italy and Spain provided the acute and convalescent COVID-19 samples. T cells, B-cell-depleted T cells, or PBMCs supplied cDNA or gDNA.

Germline V gene sequence: CDR1 PRHDT, CDR2 FYEKMQ (reference sequence). This CDR3 has 17 residues. Germline trimming cut 5 bases from V and 9 bases from J; bases unmatched to any gene: 18. Clones were read by immunoSEQ multiplex PCR, and TCRdb kept only the in-frame ones, dropping some. The sample lists some 300,000 clones, 86% occurring once. The age range of participants was 18 to 89 years, with residence in about 25 US areas. Donors in Cohort 3 counted as recovered after two negative PCRs, clearance, or symptom resolution. The sequenced sample was PBMCs or T cells enriched from blood (not recorded which). The TCR comes from a man in his thirties or forties who had recovered from COVID-19. V is TRBV13 and J is TRBJ1-2, with 10 nucleotides matching TRBD1. The CDR3 DNA reads as TGTGCCAGCAGCAGCGGGACAGGGGTCACTGGGATAGGACGCTACACCTTC. It yields the protein CASSSGTGVTGIGRYTF.